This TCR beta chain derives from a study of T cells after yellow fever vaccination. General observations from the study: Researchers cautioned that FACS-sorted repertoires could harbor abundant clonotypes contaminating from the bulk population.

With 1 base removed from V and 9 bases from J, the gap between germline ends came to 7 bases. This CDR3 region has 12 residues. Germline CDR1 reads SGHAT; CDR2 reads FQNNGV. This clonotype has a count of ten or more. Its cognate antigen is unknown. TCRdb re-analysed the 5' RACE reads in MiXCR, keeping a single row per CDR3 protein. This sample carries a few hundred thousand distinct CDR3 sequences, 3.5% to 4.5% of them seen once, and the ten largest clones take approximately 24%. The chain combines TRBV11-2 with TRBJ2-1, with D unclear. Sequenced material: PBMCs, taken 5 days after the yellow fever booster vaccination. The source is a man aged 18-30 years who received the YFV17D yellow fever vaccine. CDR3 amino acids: CASSLAWAEQFF. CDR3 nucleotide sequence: TGTGCCAGCAGCTTAGCTTGGGCTGAGCAGTTCTTC.